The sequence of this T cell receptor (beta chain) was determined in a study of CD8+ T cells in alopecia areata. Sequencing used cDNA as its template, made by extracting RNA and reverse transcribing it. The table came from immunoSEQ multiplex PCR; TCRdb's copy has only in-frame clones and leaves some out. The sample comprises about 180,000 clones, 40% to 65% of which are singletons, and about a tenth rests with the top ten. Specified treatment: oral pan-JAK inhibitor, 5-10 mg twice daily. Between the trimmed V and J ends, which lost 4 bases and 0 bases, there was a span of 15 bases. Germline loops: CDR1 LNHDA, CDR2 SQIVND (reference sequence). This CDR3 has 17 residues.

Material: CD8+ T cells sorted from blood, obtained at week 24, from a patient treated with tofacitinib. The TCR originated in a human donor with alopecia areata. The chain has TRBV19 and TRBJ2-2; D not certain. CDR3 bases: TGTGCCAGTAGTACGGCTCTTGGTGTTGCGAACACCGGGGAGCTGTTTTTT. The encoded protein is CASSTALGVANTGELFF.